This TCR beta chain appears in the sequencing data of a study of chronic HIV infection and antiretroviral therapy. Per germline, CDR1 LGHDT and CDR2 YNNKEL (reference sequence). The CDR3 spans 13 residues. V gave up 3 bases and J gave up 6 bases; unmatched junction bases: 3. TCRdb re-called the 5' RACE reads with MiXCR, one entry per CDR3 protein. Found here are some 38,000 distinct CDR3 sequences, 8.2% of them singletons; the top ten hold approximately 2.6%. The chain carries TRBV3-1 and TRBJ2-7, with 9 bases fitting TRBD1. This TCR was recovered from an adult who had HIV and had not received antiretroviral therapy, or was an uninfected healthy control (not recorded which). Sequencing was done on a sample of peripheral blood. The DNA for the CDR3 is TGTGCCAGCAGCCACAAGGACAGGGGCGAGCAGTACTTC. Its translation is CASSHKDRGEQYF.